Each of the 15 T cell receptor beta chains below was sequenced from the same sample in a study of blood T cell repertoires in COVID-19. Sequencing used immunoSEQ multiplex PCR; TCRdb keeps in-frame clones, though not all of them. The sample lists hundreds of thousands of clones, 80% to 90% occurring once. The source material was PBMCs or T cells enriched from blood (not recorded which). These receptors all come from a young woman who had recovered from COVID-19.

This chain uses TRBV16 with TRBJ2-3; D gene ambiguous. The V gene lost 4 bases and the J gene lost 2 bases, with 13 bases spanning the gap. The CDR3 is made up of 15 amino acids. Germline V CDR1 and CDR2: KGHSY, FQNENV. The CDR3 nucleotides are TGTGCCAGCAGCCCCTCGGGTGGTTTCACAGATACGCAGTATTTT. It encodes CASSPSGGFTDTQYF.

This clone was observed a single time. V and J are TRBV5-4 and TRBJ2-3, with TRBD2 matching over 8 bases. This CDR3 comprises 16 residues. The V gene end was trimmed by 8 bases and the J gene end by 2 bases; junction bases not matched to a gene: 13. Germline assignment: CDR1 SGHNT and CDR2 YYREEE (reference sequence). In DNA form, the CDR3 reads TGTGCCAGTAGCAAAACGCGGGGGGCCAACACAGATACGCAGTATTTT. Translated: CASSKTRGANTDTQYF.

The chain has TRBV27 and TRBJ2-5; no firm D call. V lost 4 bases, J lost 5 bases, and 14 bases lay in between. This CDR3 contains 14 residues. From germline, CDR1 is MNHEY and CDR2 SMNVEV (reference sequence). CDR3 bases: TGTGCCAGCAGTTCCAACGTGAACTATGAGACCCAGTACTTC. It codes for CASSSNVNYETQYF.

The rearrangement joins TRBV7-3 to TRBJ1-2; D unclear. The V gene's germline CDR1 is SGHTA and CDR2 FQGTGA. Trimming left V 4 bases short and J 8 bases short, with 14 bases between. The CDR3 has 13 amino acids. The CDR3 nucleotides are TGTGCCAGCAGCTCGACGGCCTCGGGAGGCTACACCTTC. It encodes CASSSTASGGYTF.

This clone was counted a single time. The chain has TRBV7-3 and TRBJ1-1; tentatively, D is TRBD1 (5 bases). This CDR3 contains 13 residues. Trimming took 6 bases from V and 4 from J, leaving 12 bases between them. The germline V gene has CDR1 SGHTA and CDR2 FQGTGA. CDR3 in DNA: TGTGCCAGCAGAGTAGGGGAGGGCACTGAAGCTTTCTTT. This codes for CASRVGEGTEAFF.

This chain links TRBV27 with TRBJ2-1; D is undetermined. The CDR3 sequence is 13 residues long. Germline loops: CDR1 MNHEY, CDR2 SMNVEV (reference sequence). Between the trimmed V and J ends, which lost 6 bases and 5 bases, there was a span of 11 bases. The CDR3 sequence is CASSLSYNNEQFF. The CDR3 DNA follows: TGTGCCAGCAGCTTAAGCTATAACAATGAGCAGTTCTTC.

This clone was seen only a few times. The chain uses TRBV6-2 or TRBV6-3 and TRBJ2-1, with D unresolved. Germline values: CDR1 MNHEY, CDR2 SVGEGT. V shed 0 bases and J shed 7 bases, with 4 bases lying between them. The CDR3 extends over 12 amino acids. CDR3 residues: CASSYSRNEQFF. DNA of the CDR3: TGTGCCAGCAGTTACTCACGGAATGAGCAGTTCTTC.

This clone has a handful of counts. V and J are TRBV28 and TRBJ1-1; the match to TRBD1 covers 7 bases. Losses at the gene ends were 5 bases for V and 2 bases for J; bases not matched to a gene: 8. There are 15 residues in the CDR3. Germline V gene data show CDR1 as MDHEN and CDR2 as SYDVKM. The CDR3 protein is CASSPPTGFNTEAFF. The CDR3 DNA is TGTGCCAGCAGTCCCCCGACAGGGTTCAACACTGAAGCTTTCTTT.

The chain employs TRBV15 and TRBJ2-7; D ambiguous. Trimming cost V 4 bases and J 0 bases, with 13 bases left between them. The germline CDR1 and CDR2 sequences are LNHNV and YYDKDF (reference sequence). The CDR3 totals 15 residues. The CDR3 DNA reads as TGTGCCACCAGCATCTCATTAACCAGCTCCTACGAGCAGTACTTC. Protein: CATSISLTSSYEQYF.

CDR3 sequence (DNA): TGTGCCAGCAGCGACCGAGCGGGGGGGCCTCTCGAGCAGTACTTC. Its protein product is CASSDRAGGPLEQYF. V and J are TRBV6-5 and TRBJ2-7; TRBD2 agrees at 10 bases. CDR1 and CDR2 from the germline V gene are MNHEY and SVGAGI. The ends lost 6 bases at V and 6 bases at J; junction bases unmatched: 11. The CDR3 loop spans 15 amino acids.

The gene calls are TRBV4-1 and TRBJ2-5, with D possibly matching TRBD2 (6 bases). Germline loops: CDR1 MGHRA, CDR2 YSYEKL. The CDR3 is 16 residues long. Trimming removed 3 bases from V and 2 bases from J, with 16 bases in between. For the CDR3, the DNA is TGCGCCAGCAGCCATGCGAGCGGGTCCCGTCAAGAGACCCAGTACTTC. Amino acids: CASSHASGSRQETQYF.

In its sample, this clone was seen a few times. This chain connects TRBV27 to TRBJ2-7; D possibly corresponds to TRBD1 (6 bases). The germline CDR1 and CDR2 sequences are MNHEY and SMNVEV (reference sequence). The germline V and J ends were trimmed by 1 base and 0 bases, with 19 bases remaining between them. The CDR3 extends over 18 amino acids. The CDR3 protein is CASSLFGTKTFSSYEQYF. As DNA, the CDR3 is TGTGCCAGCAGTTTATTCGGGACAAAAACTTTTAGCTCCTACGAGCAGTACTTC.

This chain joins TRBV11-2 and TRBJ2-5; TRBD2 matches 7 bases. V lost 3 bases and J lost 2; bases outside the gene matches: 9. The CDR3 extends over 16 amino acids. CDR1 is SGHAT, CDR2 FQNNGV, per germline. CDR3 coding DNA: TGTGCCAGCAGCTTTTTCGGAGCGGGGCGGCAAGAGACCCAGTACTTC. The encoded protein is CASSFFGAGRQETQYF. The entire variable domain, with the rest obtained from reference TRBV11-2 and TRBJ2-5, is as follows: EAGVAQSPRYKIIEKRQSVAFWCNPISGHATLYWYQQILGQGPKLLIQFQNNGVVDDSQLPKDRFSAERLKGVDSTLKIQPAKLEDSAVYLCASSFFGAGRQETQYFGPGTRLLVL.

This clone was seen more than once but under ten times. This rearrangement joins TRBV9 to TRBJ1-6; the D gene is possibly TRBD1 (6 bases). Germline V gene sequence: CDR1 SGDLS, CDR2 YYNGEE. The CDR3 loop spans 16 amino acids. V was pared by 3 bases and J by 7 bases, with 17 bases between. CDR3 bases: TGTGCCAGCAGCGCCCTACAGGGCCCGCAAAATTCACCCCTCCACTTT. Protein product: CASSALQGPQNSPLHF.

The chain carries TRBV7-8 and TRBJ1-3; D is undetermined. The germline V and J ends were trimmed by 3 bases and 2 bases, with 11 bases remaining between them. The CDR3 length is 15 residues. Germline-derived CDR1 and CDR2 are SGHVS and FQNEAQ. CDR3 coding DNA: TGTGCCAGCAGCTTTTCGTTTGAGGCTGGAAACACCATATATTTT. Its protein is CASSFSFEAGNTIYF.